The rows below give T cell receptor beta chains drawn from one sample of a study of T cells in Graves' hyperthyroidism and ophthalmopathy. Each CDR3 protein is one row after TCRdb ran MiXCR on the multiplex PCR reads. The sample holds around 350,000 distinct CDR3 sequences, about 18% seen once. The sample comprised blood. All receptors derive from a woman aged 18 to 35 with Graves' hyperthyroidism. The CDR3 runs from the conserved cysteine through the conserved F or W. D genes are given only for firm matches. Rows may omit the clone size; those that give it use once, few, many or a size class.

v_call,j_call,clone_size,d_call,cdr3_aa,cdr3_nt
TRBV20-1,TRBJ2-7,many,.,CSARVVRTEQYF,TGCAGTGCTAGAGTAGTCCGGACGGAGCAGTACTTC
TRBV7-2,TRBJ2-5,many,.,CASSPGSAEETQYF,TGTGCCAGCAGCCCTGGTAGCGCTGAGGAGACCCAGTACTTC
TRBV6-1,TRBJ1-2,once,TRBD1,CASRIGTGRGYTF,TGTGCCAGCAGAATCGGGACAGGGAGAGGCTACACCTTC
TRBV6-5,TRBJ2-4,many,.,CASSSISGGNIQYF,TGTGCCAGCAGTTCAATTAGCGGCGGGAACATTCAGTACTTC
TRBV4-1,TRBJ1-5,many,TRBD1,CASSQGGTGGLNQPQHF,TGCGCCAGCAGCCAAGGAGGGACAGGGGGCCTAAATCAGCCCCAGCATTTT
TRBV6-1,TRBJ2-7,many,TRBD1,CASRDRGDEQYF,TGTGCCAGCAGGGACAGGGGGGACGAGCAGTACTTC
TRBV13,TRBJ1-3,many,TRBD1,CASSYTGTGRNTIYF,TGTGCCAGCAGTTACACCGGGACAGGGAGAAACACCATATATTTT
TRBV5-1,TRBJ2-4,many,.,CASSHENKHLAKNIQYF,TGCGCCAGCAGCCATGAAAACAAGCACCTAGCCAAAAACATTCAGTACTTC
TRBV5-1,TRBJ1-1,many,.,CASSLFAGLVAEAFF,TGCGCCAGCAGCTTGTTTGCGGGGCTCGTCGCTGAAGCTTTCTTT
TRBV6-5,TRBJ2-4,.,TRBD2,CASSYPGGANIQYF,TGTGCCAGCAGTTATCCCGGGGGGGCAAACATTCAGTACTTC
TRBV6-1,TRBJ2-7,many,TRBD1,CASSGGTGGVYEQYF,TGTGCCAGCAGCGGCGGGACAGGAGGCGTCTACGAGCAGTACTTC
TRBV6-5,TRBJ1-2,many,.,CASSPGYNYGYTF,TGTGCCAGCAGCCCCGGATACAACTATGGCTACACCTTC
TRBV6-2/TRBV6-3,TRBJ2-7,many,TRBD2,CASSQGAGAGHEQYF,TGTGCCAGCAGCCAAGGAGCGGGGGCCGGTCACGAGCAGTACTTC
TRBV27,TRBJ2-7,many,.,CASSPFTGYEQYF,TGTGCCAGCAGCCCTTTTACAGGCTACGAGCAGTACTTC
TRBV13,TRBJ1-3,many,.,CASTRMGGLSSGNTIYF,TGTGCCAGCACCCGGATGGGGGGGCTAAGCTCTGGAAACACCATATATTTT